These 13 T cell receptor beta chains originate from one sample sequenced in a study of blood T cell repertoires in COVID-19. The assay was immunoSEQ multiplex PCR, and TCRdb's table has in-frame clones only and misses some. The sample carries some 120,000 clones, 65% to 85% recorded once. The sequencing input was peripheral blood. The receptors originated from an elderly man with active or convalescent COVID-19.

The genes are TRBV5-1 and TRBJ2-1; 9 positions agree with TRBD1. Losses at the gene ends were 4 bases for V and 3 bases for J; bases not matched to a gene: 5. CDR3 length equals 15 residues. Germline V CDR1 and CDR2: SGHRS, YFSETQ. CDR3 loop: CASSAGQGNYNEQFF. The CDR3 region has the DNA TGCGCCAGCAGCGCGGGACAGGGCAACTACAATGAGCAGTTCTTC.

This chain uses TRBV11-3 with TRBJ2-1; TRBD2 matches 8 bases. The V gene end was trimmed by 5 bases and the J gene end by 8 bases; junction bases not matched to a gene: 14. CDR1 SGHNT and CDR2 YENEEA come from the germline V gene. The CDR3 covers 16 residues. The CDR3 loop is CASSISAGAGFDEQFF. CDR3 coding DNA: TGTGCCAGCAGCATCTCAGCGGGGGCGGGGTTCGATGAGCAGTTCTTC.

This clone was counted a few times. The genes are TRBV11-2 and TRBJ2-5; D perhaps matches TRBD2 (6 bases). The CDR3 has 13 amino acids. Germline-derived CDR1 and CDR2 are SGHAT and FQNNGV. CDR3 sequence reads: CASSVAGWETQYF. The CDR3, as DNA: TGTGCGTCCTCAGTGGCGGGGTGGGAGACCCAGTACTTC.

The chain uses TRBV28 and TRBJ2-6; no firm D call. Trimming removed 4 bases at V and 0 bases at J, with 13 bases between. The CDR3 length is 17 residues. The germline CDR1 and CDR2 sequences are MDHEN and SYDVKM. This CDR3 is CASSSWADYSGANVLTF. The CDR3, as DNA: TGTGCCAGCAGTTCATGGGCCGATTACTCTGGGGCCAACGTCCTGACTTTC. Full variable domain (missing parts from reference TRBV28 and TRBJ2-6): DVKVTQSSRYLVKRTGEKVFLECVQDMDHENMFWYRQDPGLGLRLIYFSYDVKMKEKGDIPEGYSVSREKKERFSLILESASTNQTSMYLCASSSWADYSGANVLTFGAGSRLTVL.

The genes are TRBV2 and TRBJ2-5; D gene unclear. Germline CDR1 and CDR2: SNHLY and FYNNEI. This CDR3 spans 12 amino acids. Between the trimmed V and J ends, which lost 3 bases and 5 bases, there was a span of 7 bases. This chain's CDR3 is CASSDFGETQYF. The CDR3, as DNA: TGTGCCAGCAGTGACTTCGGGGAGACCCAGTACTTC.

The V gene is TRBV11-1, the J gene TRBJ2-7, with TRBD2 as a possible D gene (6 bases). Deletions cut 6 bases from V and 3 bases from J, with 15 bases between. This CDR3 has 14 residues. Germline CDR1 SGHAT, CDR2 FQDESV (reference sequence). The CDR3 spells CASSLRGNHYEQYF. In DNA, the CDR3 is TGTGCCAGCAGTCTCCGGGGGAACCACTACGAGCAGTACTTC. Filled out from reference TRBV11-1 and TRBJ2-7, the complete variable domain reads EAEVAQSPRYKITEKSQAVAFWCDPISGHATLYWYRQILGQGPELLVQFQDESVVDDSQLPKDRFSAERLKGVDSTLKIQPAELGDSAMYLCASSLRGNHYEQYFGPGTRLTVT.

The chain combines TRBV2 with TRBJ1-6, with D uncertain. CDR1 SNHLY and CDR2 FYNNEI come from the germline V gene. The CDR3 length is 15 residues. V lost 6 bases to trimming and J lost 9 bases, with 18 bases between them. CDR3 amino acids: CASRQNDIATSPLHF. CDR3 nucleotides: TGTGCCAGCAGGCAAAATGACATTGCTACTTCACCCCTCCACTTT.

This clone has just a few counts. The chain couples TRBV15 to TRBJ2-3; 10 bases fit TRBD2. Germline-derived CDR1 and CDR2 are LNHNV and YYDKDF (reference sequence). The CDR3 is made up of 16 amino acids. The trim removed 0 bases at V and 6 bases at J, leaving 6 bases unmatched. CDR3 protein: CATSRDQRGGRDTQYF. The CDR3, as DNA: TGTGCCACCAGCAGAGATCAGCGGGGGGGACGGGATACGCAGTATTTT.

The chain uses TRBV3-1 (or the pseudogene TRBV3-2) and TRBJ2-5; 8 nucleotides align to TRBD1. Trimming at V came to 4 bases and at J to 1 base, leaving 8 bases not matched to a gene. This CDR3 spans 16 amino acids. Germline V gene data show CDR1 as LGHDT and CDR2 as YNNKEL (reference sequence). CDR3 DNA: TGTGCCAGCAGCCCTACGGACAGGGTAGGCCAAGAGACCCAGTACTTC. Encoded protein: CASSPTDRVGQETQYF.

This sequence joins TRBV5-5 and TRBJ1-1; D call uncertain. Trimming stripped 0 bases from V and 1 base from J, with 4 bases between. The CDR3 loop spans 13 amino acids. Germline assignment: CDR1 SGHKS and CDR2 YYEKEE (reference sequence). The CDR3 region is CASSLDTNTEAFF. As DNA, the CDR3 is TGTGCCAGCAGCTTGGACACGAACACTGAAGCTTTCTTT.

This clone was detected a few times. CDR3 DNA: TGTGCCAGCAGCTTTTGGCAGGCTGCCACTGAAGCTTTCTTT. Its protein is CASSFWQAATEAFF. The chain is built from TRBV7-9 and TRBJ1-1; no definite D call. CDR1 and CDR2 from the germline V gene are SEHNR and FQNEAQ (reference sequence). There are 14 residues in the CDR3. The ends were cut back, 3 bases at V and 4 bases at J, with 12 bases in the middle.

The chain joins TRBV10-3 to TRBJ1-2; 7 nucleotides match TRBD1. CDR1 is ENHRY, CDR2 SYGVKD, per germline. V was pared by 5 bases and J by 2 bases, with 2 bases of the junction left unmatched. This CDR3 has 13 residues. The CDR3 sequence: CAISLDRNYGYTF. CDR3 sequence (DNA): TGTGCCATCAGTTTGGACAGGAACTATGGCTACACCTTC.

The chain employs TRBV10-3 and TRBJ2-3, with 9 bases identical to TRBD2. In germline, CDR1 is ENHRY, CDR2 SYGVKD. CDR3 length: 16 residues. V shed 3 bases and J 6 bases; nucleotides not matched to a gene: 10. CDR3 DNA: TGTGCCATCAGTGAAGCGGGGGGCATCAGCGGTGATACGCAGTATTTT. The encoded protein is CAISEAGGISGDTQYF.